The 3 T cell receptor beta chains presented below share a single source sample, sequenced in a study of blood T cells in healthy people across ages (dated by TCRdb to the mid-2010s). Libraries were constructed by 5' RACE. The sample was run on an Illumina HiSeq 2500. A second PCR of roughly 7 to 11 cycles was performed with a sample-barcoded 5' primer and a J-beta primer mix. Clones were called with MiXCR by TCRdb after fastp trimmed the public reads at Q25, and only in-frame beta chains were retained. When rows share a CDR3 protein, they turn into one entry using the most common DNA and genes. This sample holds approximately 670,000 distinct CDR3 sequences; less than 45% were observed only once. Of the sample, roughly 30% is held by the ten largest clones. Sequences were obtained from blood. The receptors originated from an older man in good health.

This rearrangement joins TRBV2 to TRBJ2-3, with 9 bases aligning to TRBD1. V shed 5 bases, J shed 2 bases, and the junction held 5 bases outside the gene matches. The germline CDR1 and CDR2 sequences are SNHLY and FYNNEI. The CDR3 covers 15 residues. CDR3 protein: CASSHRGRVTDTQYF. CDR3 in DNA: TGTGCCAGCAGTCACAGGGGGCGAGTCACAGATACGCAGTATTTT. The full variable domain, with the rest looked up from reference TRBV2 and TRBJ2-3, is EPEVTQTPSHQVTQMGQEVILRCVPISNHLYFYWYRQILGQKVEFLVSFYNNEISEKSEIFDDQFSVERPDGSNFTLKIRSTKLEDSAMYFCASSHRGRVTDTQYFGPGTRLTVL.

This rearrangement joins TRBV11-2 to TRBJ1-1; a weak D match, TRBD1 (5 bases). V lost 0 bases and J lost 3, with 14 bases in between. CDR1 is SGHAT and CDR2 is FQNNGV in the germline V gene. This CDR3 contains 16 residues. CDR3 sequence reads: CASSLEWGRQYTEAFF. DNA of the CDR3: TGTGCCAGCAGCTTAGAGTGGGGGAGACAGTACACTGAAGCTTTCTTT.

The rearrangement joins TRBV7-3 to TRBJ2-5; D unclear. The ends were cut back, 5 bases at V and 3 bases at J, with 10 bases in the middle. Germline-derived CDR1 and CDR2 are SGHTA and FQGTGA. This CDR3 comprises 13 residues. CDR3 DNA: TGTGCCAGCAGCCCCCAACCTGAAGAGACCCAGTACTTC. Translating gives CASSPQPEETQYF.